Listed below are T cell receptor beta chains from one sample, sequenced in a study of cytomegalovirus exposure and HLA in healthy donors. Repertoires were generated with immunoSEQ multiplex PCR, while TCRdb's copy carries only in-frame clones and drops some. The table has 85,000 to 130,000 clones, roughly 78% seen once. Material: PBMCs. These receptors originate from a woman between 40 and 50 years old in good health and CMV-seronegative. Each CDR3 is given with its conserved first and last residue. The D gene is left open where the match is weak. Size is stated for part of the rows, as once, few or many counts, or as a class when the clone is expanded.

J gene	clone size	D gene	V gene	CDR3 DNA	CDR3 protein
TRBJ1-1	.	.	TRBV2	TGTGCCAGCACGAGGTGGGGGCTCAACACTGAAGCTTTCTTT	CASTRWGLNTEAFF
TRBJ1-5	.	.	TRBV28	TGTGCCAGCAGTTTATACAGGTATAGCAATCAGCCCCAGCATTTT	CASSLYRYSNQPQHF
TRBJ1-1	.	TRBD1	TRBV11-3	TGTGCCAGCAGCAACCGCCGGGACAGGGTAGCTTTCTTT	CASSNRRDRVAFF
TRBJ2-4	few	.	TRBV6-7	TGTGCCAGGCCGGACAGCCCCAAAAACATTCAGTACTTC	CARPDSPKNIQYF
TRBJ2-5	few	.	TRBV7-3	TGTGCCAGCAGCCAAGGGGGAGGGCCGCTAAGGGAGACCCAGTACTTC	CASSQGGGPLRETQYF
TRBJ1-2	.	TRBD1	TRBV6-4	TGTGCCAGCAGGACAGGGTTTGGCTACACCTTC	CASRTGFGYTF
TRBJ1-4	few	.	TRBV7-2	TGTGCCAGCAGCTTAGTCAGGGCAACTAATGAAAAACTGTTTTTT	CASSLVRATNEKLFF
TRBJ1-5	.	.	TRBV19	TGTGCCAGTAGTCCGGGACAAGGTAATCAGCCCCAGCATTTT	CASSPGQGNQPQHF
TRBJ1-5	few	.	TRBV21-1	TGTGCCAGCAGCTCCTCATCCGGGACAGGGACTTATAGCAATCAGCCCCAGCATTTT	CASSSSSGTGTYSNQPQHF
TRBJ1-2	.	TRBD1	TRBV27	TGTGCCAGCAGCCTACAGGGGTTAGGGTATGGCTACACCTTC	CASSLQGLGYGYTF
TRBJ1-4	.	.	TRBV9	TGTGCCAGCAGCGTAGGAGTGCTTAATGAAAAACTGTTTTTT	CASSVGVLNEKLFF
TRBJ2-5	.	.	TRBV15	TGTGCCACCAGCAGAGATTCCTACCAAGAGACCCAGTACTTC	CATSRDSYQETQYF
TRBJ2-2	.	TRBD1	TRBV19	TGTGCCAGTAGAGTGCAGGGGGCGTCGGACACCGGGGAGCTGTTTTTT	CASRVQGASDTGELFF
TRBJ1-2	.	TRBD1	TRBV9	TGTGCCAGCAACGCTGGAGACAGGGGGCCGTATGGCTACACCTTC	CASNAGDRGPYGYTF
TRBJ1-3	.	.	TRBV2	TGTGCCAGCAGCCCCAGGGGAAGTACAGGAAACACCATATATTTT	CASSPRGSTGNTIYF
TRBJ2-3	.	TRBD2	TRBV4-3	TGCGCCAGCAGCCAAAGAGGACTAGCAGACACTAGCACAGATACGCAGTATTTT	CASSQRGLADTSTDTQYF
TRBJ1-5	.	.	TRBV20-1	TGCAGTGCTTTCCGGGGGGGGCCCCAGCATTTT	CSAFRGGPQHF
TRBJ2-5	.	TRBD2	TRBV11-2	TGTGCCAGCAGCTACCTTTGGGATGGCACTAGCGGGATGCAAGAGACCCAGTACTTC	CASSYLWDGTSGMQETQYF
TRBJ2-7	.	.	TRBV6-1	TGTGCCAGCAGTGAAACGGTAACCCCCTACTACGAGCAGTACTTC	CASSETVTPYYEQYF
TRBJ1-2	.	.	TRBV27	TGTGCCAGCAGGACAGGTCCGGCTAACTATGGCTACACCTTC	CASRTGPANYGYTF
TRBJ2-1	.	.	TRBV9	TGTGCCAGCAGCGCGCGGGACGTCGAGGGTTATTTCAATGAGCAGTTCTTC	CASSARDVEGYFNEQFF
TRBJ1-1	.	TRBD1	TRBV27	TGTGCCAGCAGTTTATCCCAGGGGGCGGGAACTGAAGCTTTCTTT	CASSLSQGAGTEAFF
TRBJ2-2	.	.	TRBV18	TGTGCCAGCTCACGATTTCAGACAGCCACCGGGGAGCTGTTTTTT	CASSRFQTATGELFF
TRBJ2-3	.	.	TRBV6-1	TGTGCCAGCAGTGAACAGATGTCCCGCACAGATACGCAGTATTTT	CASSEQMSRTDTQYF
TRBJ2-5	.	TRBD1	TRBV10-3	TGTGCCATCGGGGGACAGGGGAACCCCATCCAAGAGACCCAGTACTTC	CAIGGQGNPIQETQYF
TRBJ2-1	.	.	TRBV15	TGTGCCACCAGCAGAGAGTCCCCCTCCCCGGGACTTCGTTCACCCTATGAGCAGTTCTTC	CATSRESPSPGLRSPYEQFF
TRBJ2-1	.	TRBD2	TRBV6-5	TGTGCCAGCAGTGCGGGCGGGAGCTTTGAGCAGTTCTTC	CASSAGGSFEQFF
TRBJ2-2	few	TRBD2	TRBV4-1	TGCGCCAGCAGCCCCTTGGGCGGGAGGAACCCCGGGGAGCTGTTTTTT	CASSPLGGRNPGELFF
TRBJ1-1	.	.	TRBV11-2	TGTGCCAGCAGCTTAGGGGCCAGGAACACTGAAGCTTTCTTT	CASSLGARNTEAFF
TRBJ2-1	.	TRBD1	TRBV29-1	TGCAGCGTTGGGGACAGGTCCCCCTACAATGAGCAGTTCTTC	CSVGDRSPYNEQFF
TRBJ1-4	.	.	TRBV5-5	TGTGCCAGCAGCGGAACAGTCGGTGCTGAAAAACTGTTTTTT	CASSGTVGAEKLFF
TRBJ2-7	.	.	TRBV30	TGTGCCTGTCTGAATATGGGGCCCGAGCAGTACTTC	CACLNMGPEQYF
TRBJ2-1	few	.	TRBV7-9	TGTGCCAGCAGCTCCTTGTGGCATGGGAGCTCCTACAATGAGCAGTTCTTC	CASSSLWHGSSYNEQFF
TRBJ2-1	.	TRBD2	TRBV9	TGTGCCAGCAGCCTTTTTACGTCTAGCGGGAGGGGCGATGAGCAGTTCTTC	CASSLFTSSGRGDEQFF
TRBJ1-3	once	.	TRBV28	TGTGCCAGCAGTACCCTTAGGGGGAAGGGCAACGGAAACACCATATATTTT	CASSTLRGKGNGNTIYF
TRBJ1-1	.	TRBD1	TRBV27	TGTGCCAGCAGTTGGGACAGCATGGCGGGTGAAGCTTTCTTT	CASSWDSMAGEAFF
TRBJ2-6	.	.	TRBV2	TGTGCCAGCCACTCTGGGGCCAACGTCCTGACTTTC	CASHSGANVLTF
TRBJ2-6	.	TRBD2	TRBV4-2	TGTGCCAGCAGCAAATCTGGACTAGCGGGAACTGGGGCCAACGTCCTGACTTTC	CASSKSGLAGTGANVLTF
TRBJ1-1	.	TRBD1	TRBV11-2	TGTGCCAGCAGGACAGGGCGCACTGAAGCTTTCTTT	CASRTGRTEAFF
TRBJ2-2	.	.	TRBV6-1	TGTGCCAGCAGAATACAGGGCCCCGGGGAGCTGTTTTTT	CASRIQGPGELFF
TRBJ2-2	.	TRBD2	TRBV5-1	TGCGCCAGCAGCGCAGGTATAGCGGGAGGCCGCACCGGGGAGCTGTTTTTT	CASSAGIAGGRTGELFF
TRBJ2-5	.	.	TRBV27	TGTGCCAGCAGCTTGAAGGGACTTCAAGAGACCCAGTACTTC	CASSLKGLQETQYF
TRBJ2-3	.	TRBD2	TRBV5-1	TGCGCCAGCAGCTTGGGCGGGAGCGACACAGATACGCAGTATTTT	CASSLGGSDTDTQYF
TRBJ2-3	.	.	TRBV5-8	TGTGCCAGCAGCTTCGGGACACGTTCTAGCACAGATACGCAGTATTTT	CASSFGTRSSTDTQYF
TRBJ2-3	few	.	TRBV9	TGTGCCAGCAGCGTAGTTTCCGGTGGGGGGGATACGCAGTATTTT	CASSVVSGGGDTQYF
TRBJ2-4	.	TRBD1	TRBV5-3	TGTGCCAGAAGCTGTTACAGGGGAAGGGAAACCAAAAACATTCAGTACTTC	CARSCYRGRETKNIQYF
TRBJ2-5	.	TRBD2	TRBV5-6	TGTGCCAGCAGCTCGCTAGCGGGAGTAAGAGAGACCCAGTACTTC	CASSSLAGVRETQYF
TRBJ1-1	.	TRBD1	TRBV2	TGTGCCAGCAGGGCTCGACAGGGGATGAACACTGAAGCTTTCTTT	CASRARQGMNTEAFF
TRBJ1-2	.	.	TRBV28	TGTGCCAGCAGTTCGGGGTCTTCAGGTGGCTACACCTTC	CASSSGSSGGYTF
TRBJ2-2	.	.	TRBV6-1	TGTGCCAGTCGCAGGGGTCCCCTGAACACCGGGGAGCTGTTTTTT	CASRRGPLNTGELFF
TRBJ2-1	.	.	TRBV6-5	TGTGCCAGCAGTTACTCTCCCGAGGTTGGGGCCAATGAGCAGTTCTTC	CASSYSPEVGANEQFF
TRBJ1-1	.	TRBD1	TRBV14	TGTGCCAGCAGCCGGGGACAGCGGAACACTGAAGCTTTCTTT	CASSRGQRNTEAFF
TRBJ2-3	.	TRBD2	TRBV28	TGTGCCAGCAGTTTAGGTCTAGCGGGAGATCCTTGGGGGACAGATACGCAGTATTTT	CASSLGLAGDPWGTDTQYF
TRBJ2-3	.	.	TRBV5-1	TGCGCCAGCAGCTTAACTAGAGATACGCAGTATTTT	CASSLTRDTQYF
TRBJ2-7	.	.	TRBV4-1	TGCGCCAGCAGCCACCACGGGACACCGTTTGGGGAGCAGTACTTC	CASSHHGTPFGEQYF